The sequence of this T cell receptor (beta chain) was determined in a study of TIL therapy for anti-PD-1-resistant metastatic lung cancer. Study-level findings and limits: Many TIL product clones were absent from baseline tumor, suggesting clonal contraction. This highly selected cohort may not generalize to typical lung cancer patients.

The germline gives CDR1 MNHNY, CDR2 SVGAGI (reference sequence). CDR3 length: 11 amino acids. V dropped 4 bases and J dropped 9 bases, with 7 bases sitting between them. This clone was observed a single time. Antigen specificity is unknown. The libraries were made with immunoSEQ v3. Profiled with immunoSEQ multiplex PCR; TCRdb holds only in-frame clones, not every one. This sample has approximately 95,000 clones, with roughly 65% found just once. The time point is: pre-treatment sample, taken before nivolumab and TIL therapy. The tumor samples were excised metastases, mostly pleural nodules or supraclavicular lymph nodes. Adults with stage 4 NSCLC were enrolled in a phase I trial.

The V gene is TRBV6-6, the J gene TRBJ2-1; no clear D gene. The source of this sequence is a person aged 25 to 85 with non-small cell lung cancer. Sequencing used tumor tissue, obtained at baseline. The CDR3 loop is CASSSGVEQFF. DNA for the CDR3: TGTGCCAGCAGTTCCGGCGTTGAGCAGTTCTTC.